The clone carrying this T cell receptor (beta chain) was recorded only once. The sample originates from a study of T cells after yellow fever vaccination. Overall study: Fractions of low cell number were prepared using SMART-Seq v4 Ultra Low Input.

Germline-derived CDR1 and CDR2 are SNHLY and FYNNEI. CDR3 length: 13 amino acids. V lost 6 bases and J lost 5, with 12 bases in between. TCRdb ran MiXCR on the 5' RACE reads and lists one entry per CDR3 protein. Of a few hundred thousand distinct CDR3 sequences in the sample, roughly a sixth are singletons; the top ten hold roughly 17%. The receptor was isolated from a man aged 18 to 29 who received the YFV17D yellow fever vaccine. The chain links TRBV2 to TRBJ2-3; no definite D call. The sample here was PBMCs, taken 5 days after the first yellow fever vaccination. The CDR3 here is CASRRLRRDTQYF. DNA for the CDR3: TGTGCCAGCAGAAGGCTGAGGCGAGATACGCAGTATTTT. The variable domain in full, with the rest retrieved from reference TRBV2 and TRBJ2-3, is EPEVTQTPSHQVTQMGQEVILRCVPISNHLYFYWYRQILGQKVEFLVSFYNNEISEKSEIFDDQFSVERPDGSNFTLKIRSTKLEDSAMYFCASRRLRRDTQYFGPGTRLTVL.